These 2 T cell receptor beta chains share one sample of origin, sequenced in a study of response to subunit inactivated influenza vaccine (dated by TCRdb to between 2017 and 2018). Libraries were constructed by RT-PCR. Sequenced using an Illumina HiSeq 2500. The raw public data were reprocessed by TCRdb itself: fastp quality trimming at Q25, MiXCR clonotype calling, in-frame beta chains only. Merged by CDR3 protein, the rows form single entries marked with the most common genes and DNA. The sample table lists around 190,000 distinct CDR3 sequences, 13% to 15% of them with a count of one. About a quarter of the sample belongs to the ten largest clones. The source material was CD8+ T cells sorted from PBMCs, sampled 5 to 6 days after vaccination. Receptor source: a man over 45 who received an inactivated influenza vaccine. Donor details come from another sample of the same person, matched by shared clones.

At least ten counts were recorded for this clonotype. The chain is built from TRBV5-1 and TRBJ2-3; TRBD2 matches 11 bases. CDR1 and CDR2 (germline): SGHRS, YFSETQ. This CDR3 comprises 17 residues. The ends lost 0 bases at V and 2 bases at J; junction bases unmatched: 5. The CDR3 sequence is CASSLEGTSGFTDTQYF. The CDR3 DNA reads TGCGCCAGCAGCTTGGAAGGGACTAGCGGCTTCACAGATACGCAGTATTTT.

The chain has TRBV28 and TRBJ1-3; no definite D call. This CDR3 comprises 14 residues. The germline V gene encodes CDR1 MDHEN and CDR2 SYDVKM. V lost 5 bases to trimming and J lost 0 bases, with 8 bases between them. The CDR3 DNA follows: TGTGCCAGCAGTAAGGGCTTCTCTGGAAACACCATATATTTT. As protein: CASSKGFSGNTIYF.